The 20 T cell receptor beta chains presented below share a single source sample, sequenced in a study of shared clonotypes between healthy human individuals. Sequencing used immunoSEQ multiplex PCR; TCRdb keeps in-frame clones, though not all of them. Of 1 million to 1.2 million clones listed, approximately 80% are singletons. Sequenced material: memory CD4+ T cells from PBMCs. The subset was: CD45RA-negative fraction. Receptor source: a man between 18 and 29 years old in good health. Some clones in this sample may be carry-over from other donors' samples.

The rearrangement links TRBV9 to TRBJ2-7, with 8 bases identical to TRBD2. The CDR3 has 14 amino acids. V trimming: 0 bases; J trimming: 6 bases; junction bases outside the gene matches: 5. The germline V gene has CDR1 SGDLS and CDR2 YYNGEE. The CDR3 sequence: CASSVDAGGREQYF. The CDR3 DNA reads TGTGCCAGCAGCGTAGACGCGGGAGGACGCGAGCAGTACTTC.

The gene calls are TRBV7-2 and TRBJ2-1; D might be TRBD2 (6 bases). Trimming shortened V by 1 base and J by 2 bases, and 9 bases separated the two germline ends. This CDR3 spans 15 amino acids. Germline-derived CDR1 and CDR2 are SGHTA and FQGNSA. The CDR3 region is CASSLVPGAYNEQFF. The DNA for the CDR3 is TGTGCCAGCAGCTTAGTTCCGGGGGCCTACAATGAGCAGTTCTTC. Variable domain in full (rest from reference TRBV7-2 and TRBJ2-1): GAGVSQSPSNKVTEKGKDVELRCDPISGHTALYWYRQSLGQGLEFLIYFQGNSAPDKSGLPSDRFSAERTGGSVSTLTIQRTQQEDSAVYLCASSLVPGAYNEQFFGPGTRLTVL.

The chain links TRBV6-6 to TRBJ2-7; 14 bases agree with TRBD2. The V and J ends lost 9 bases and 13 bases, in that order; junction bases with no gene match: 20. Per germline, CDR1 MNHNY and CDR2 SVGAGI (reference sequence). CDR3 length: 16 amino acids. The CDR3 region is CASSRGTSGSGGHPYF. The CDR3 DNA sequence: TGTGCCAGTTCAAGGGGGACTAGCGGGAGTGGGGGACACCCTTACTTC.

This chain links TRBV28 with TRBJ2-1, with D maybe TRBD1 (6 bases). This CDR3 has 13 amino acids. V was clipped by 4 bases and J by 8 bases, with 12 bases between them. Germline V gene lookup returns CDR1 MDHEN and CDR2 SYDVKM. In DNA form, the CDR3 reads TGTGCCAGCAGTTCTGGACAGCTTCATGAGCAGTTCTTC. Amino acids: CASSSGQLHEQFF.

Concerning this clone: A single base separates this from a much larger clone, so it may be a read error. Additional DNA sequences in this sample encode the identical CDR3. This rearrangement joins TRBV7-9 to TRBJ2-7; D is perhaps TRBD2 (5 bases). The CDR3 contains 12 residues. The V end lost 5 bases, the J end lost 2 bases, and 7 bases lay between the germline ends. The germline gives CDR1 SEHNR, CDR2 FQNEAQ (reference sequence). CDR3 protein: CASSPSPYEQYF. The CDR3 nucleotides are TGTGCCAGCAGCCCTAGCCCCTACGAGCAGTACTTC.

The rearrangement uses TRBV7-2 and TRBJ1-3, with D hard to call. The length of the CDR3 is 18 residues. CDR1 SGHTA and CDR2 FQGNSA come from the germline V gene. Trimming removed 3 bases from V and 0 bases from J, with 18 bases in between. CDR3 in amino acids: CASSLRSVAGSSGNTIYF. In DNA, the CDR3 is TGTGCCAGCAGCTTGAGATCAGTGGCCGGGAGCTCTGGAAACACCATATATTTT.

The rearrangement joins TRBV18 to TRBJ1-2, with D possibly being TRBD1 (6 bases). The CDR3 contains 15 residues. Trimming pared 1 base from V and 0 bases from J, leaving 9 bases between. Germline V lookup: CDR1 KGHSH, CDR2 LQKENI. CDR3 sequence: CASSPQAGANYGYTF. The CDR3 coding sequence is TGTGCCAGCTCACCACAGGCAGGGGCTAACTATGGCTACACCTTC.

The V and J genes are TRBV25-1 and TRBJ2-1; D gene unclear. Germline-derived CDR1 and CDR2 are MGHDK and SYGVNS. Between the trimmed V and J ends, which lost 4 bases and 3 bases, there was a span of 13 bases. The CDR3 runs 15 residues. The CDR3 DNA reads TGTGCCAGCAGTGGTTCGGACGACCACTACAATGAGCAGTTCTTC. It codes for CASSGSDDHYNEQFF.

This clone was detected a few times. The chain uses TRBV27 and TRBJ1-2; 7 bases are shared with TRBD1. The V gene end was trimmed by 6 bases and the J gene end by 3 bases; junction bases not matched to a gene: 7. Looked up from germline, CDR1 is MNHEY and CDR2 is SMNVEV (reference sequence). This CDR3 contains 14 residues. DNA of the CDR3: TGTGCCAGCAGACGGACAGGAGCCTACTATGGCTACACCTTC. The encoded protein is CASRRTGAYYGYTF.

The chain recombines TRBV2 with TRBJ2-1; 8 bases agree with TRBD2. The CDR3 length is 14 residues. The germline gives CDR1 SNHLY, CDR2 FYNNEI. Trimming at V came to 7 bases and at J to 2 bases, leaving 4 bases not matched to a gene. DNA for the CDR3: TGTGCCAGCACGCGACTAGCGACCTACAATGAGCAGTTCTTC. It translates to CASTRLATYNEQFF.

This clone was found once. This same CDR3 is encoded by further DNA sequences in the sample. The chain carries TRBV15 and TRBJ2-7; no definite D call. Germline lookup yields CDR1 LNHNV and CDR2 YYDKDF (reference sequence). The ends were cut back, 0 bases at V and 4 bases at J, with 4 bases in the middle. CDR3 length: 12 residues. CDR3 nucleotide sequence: TGTGCCACCAGCAGAGACGGATACGAGCAGTACTTC. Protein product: CATSRDGYEQYF.

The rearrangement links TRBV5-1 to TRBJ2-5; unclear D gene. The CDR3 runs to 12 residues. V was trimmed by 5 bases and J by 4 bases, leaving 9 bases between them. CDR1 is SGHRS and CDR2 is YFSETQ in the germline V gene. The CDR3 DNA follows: TGCGCCAGCAGACTCGAACGAGAGACCCAGTACTTC. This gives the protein CASRLERETQYF.

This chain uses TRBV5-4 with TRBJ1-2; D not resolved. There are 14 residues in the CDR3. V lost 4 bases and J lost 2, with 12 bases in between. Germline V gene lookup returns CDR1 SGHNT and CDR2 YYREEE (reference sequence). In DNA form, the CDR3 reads TGTGCCAGCAGCCCCGCGTCACCCAACTATGGCTACACCTTC. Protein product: CASSPASPNYGYTF.

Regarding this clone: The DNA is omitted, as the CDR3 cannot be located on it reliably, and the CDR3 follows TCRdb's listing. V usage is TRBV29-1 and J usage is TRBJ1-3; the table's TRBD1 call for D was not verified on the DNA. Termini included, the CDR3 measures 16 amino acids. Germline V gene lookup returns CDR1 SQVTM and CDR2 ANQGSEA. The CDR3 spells CSVGSGTGGSGNTTYF.

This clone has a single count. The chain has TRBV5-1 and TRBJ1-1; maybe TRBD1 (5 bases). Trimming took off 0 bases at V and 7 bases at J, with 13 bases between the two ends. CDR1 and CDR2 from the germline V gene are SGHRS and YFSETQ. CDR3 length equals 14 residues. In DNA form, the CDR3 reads TGCGCCAGCAGCTTGGGACAGCCGTGGAATGAAGCTTTCTTT. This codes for CASSLGQPWNEAFF.

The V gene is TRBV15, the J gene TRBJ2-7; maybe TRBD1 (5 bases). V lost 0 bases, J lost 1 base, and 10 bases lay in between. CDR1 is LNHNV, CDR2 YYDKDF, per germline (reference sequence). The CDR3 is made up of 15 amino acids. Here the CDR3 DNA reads TGTGCCACCAGCAGAGAGTCCGACAGTTCCTACGAGCAGTACTTC. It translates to CATSRESDSSYEQYF.

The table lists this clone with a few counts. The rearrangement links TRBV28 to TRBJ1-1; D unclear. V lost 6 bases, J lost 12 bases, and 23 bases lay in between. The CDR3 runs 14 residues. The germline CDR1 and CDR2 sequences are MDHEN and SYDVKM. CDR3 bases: TGTGCCAGCAGGGTCTCGGGCTGGGAGGTTGAGACTTTCTTT. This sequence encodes CASRVSGWEVETFF.

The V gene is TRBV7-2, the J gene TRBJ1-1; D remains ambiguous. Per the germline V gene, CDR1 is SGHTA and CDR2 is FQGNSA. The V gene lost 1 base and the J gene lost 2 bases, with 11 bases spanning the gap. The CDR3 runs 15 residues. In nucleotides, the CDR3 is TGTGCCAGCAGCTTAGTTCCGCAGTTAAACACTGAAGCTTTCTTT. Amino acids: CASSLVPQLNTEAFF. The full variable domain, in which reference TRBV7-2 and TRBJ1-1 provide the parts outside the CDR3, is GAGVSQSPSNKVTEKGKDVELRCDPISGHTALYWYRQSLGQGLEFLIYFQGNSAPDKSGLPSDRFSAERTGGSVSTLTIQRTQQEDSAVYLCASSLVPQLNTEAFFGQGTRLTVV.

CDR3 region: CASSLGAGSQETQYF. In nucleotides, the CDR3 is TGTGCCAGCAGCTTAGGGGCTGGTAGCCAAGAGACCCAGTACTTC. The V and J genes are TRBV11-2 and TRBJ2-5; D uncertain. CDR1 and CDR2 (germline): SGHAT, FQNNGV. With 1 base removed from V and 1 base from J, the gap between germline ends came to 10 bases. This CDR3 comprises 15 residues.

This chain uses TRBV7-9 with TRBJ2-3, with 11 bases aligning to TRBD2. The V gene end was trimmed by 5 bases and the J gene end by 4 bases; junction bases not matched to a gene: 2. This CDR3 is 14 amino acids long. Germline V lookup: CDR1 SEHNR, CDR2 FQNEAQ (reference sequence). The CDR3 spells CASSTSGSADTQYF. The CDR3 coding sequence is TGTGCCAGCAGCACTAGCGGGAGTGCAGATACGCAGTATTTT.